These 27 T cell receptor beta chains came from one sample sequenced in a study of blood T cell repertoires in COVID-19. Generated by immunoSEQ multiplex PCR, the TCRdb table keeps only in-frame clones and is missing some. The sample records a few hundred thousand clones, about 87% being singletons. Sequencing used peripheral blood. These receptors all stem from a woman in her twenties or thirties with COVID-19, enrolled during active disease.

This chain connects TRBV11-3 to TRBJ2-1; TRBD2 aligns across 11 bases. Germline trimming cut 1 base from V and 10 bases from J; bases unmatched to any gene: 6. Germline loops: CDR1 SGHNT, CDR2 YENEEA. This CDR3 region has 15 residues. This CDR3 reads CASSLGTSGRGEQFF. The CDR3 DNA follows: TGTGCCAGCAGCTTAGGAACTAGCGGGAGAGGCGAGCAGTTCTTC.

As DNA, the CDR3 is TGTGCCACCAGTGATCCACCACGAGGGCACAATGAGCAGTTCTTC. This gives the protein CATSDPPRGHNEQFF. The chain combines TRBV24-1 with TRBJ2-1, with a tentative D call TRBD2 (5 bases). The germline V and J ends were trimmed by 3 bases and 5 bases, with 13 bases remaining between them. The germline V gene encodes CDR1 KGHDR and CDR2 SFDVKD. CDR3 length: 15 residues.

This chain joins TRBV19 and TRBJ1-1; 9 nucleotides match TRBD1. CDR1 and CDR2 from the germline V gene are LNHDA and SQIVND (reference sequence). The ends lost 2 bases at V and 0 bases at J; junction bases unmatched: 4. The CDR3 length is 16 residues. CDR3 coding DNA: TGTGCCAGTAGTATATCTTACAGGGGGCTGAACACTGAAGCTTTCTTT. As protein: CASSISYRGLNTEAFF.

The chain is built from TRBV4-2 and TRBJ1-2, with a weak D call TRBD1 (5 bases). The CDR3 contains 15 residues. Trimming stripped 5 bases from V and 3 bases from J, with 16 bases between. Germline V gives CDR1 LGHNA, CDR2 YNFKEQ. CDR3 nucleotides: TGTGCCAGCAGCAACCACCCGACAGTAGACTATGGCTACACCTTC. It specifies CASSNHPTVDYGYTF.

The CDR3 DNA sequence: TGTGCCAGCAGTTTCCAAAAGAGCGGGAGGGCTCTCCTGGAGCAGTACTTC. It yields the protein CASSFQKSGRALLEQYF. V gene TRBV28 combines with J gene TRBJ2-7; 10 bases align to TRBD2. The CDR3 contains 17 residues. Trimming at V came to 3 bases and at J to 7 bases, leaving 15 bases not matched to a gene. Looked up from germline, CDR1 is MDHEN and CDR2 is SYDVKM.

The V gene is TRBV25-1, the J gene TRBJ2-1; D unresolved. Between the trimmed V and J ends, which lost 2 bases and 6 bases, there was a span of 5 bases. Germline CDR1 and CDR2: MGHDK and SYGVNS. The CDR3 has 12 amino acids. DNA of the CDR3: TGTGCCAGCAGTGAAAGGAGCAATGAGCAGTTCTTC. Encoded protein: CASSERSNEQFF.

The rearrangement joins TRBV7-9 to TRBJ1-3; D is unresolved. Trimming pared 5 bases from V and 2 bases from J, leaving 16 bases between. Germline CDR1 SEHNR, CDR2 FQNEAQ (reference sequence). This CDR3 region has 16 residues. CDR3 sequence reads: CASSALEGLAGNTIYF. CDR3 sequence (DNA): TGTGCCAGCAGCGCCTTAGAGGGTTTAGCTGGAAACACCATATATTTT.

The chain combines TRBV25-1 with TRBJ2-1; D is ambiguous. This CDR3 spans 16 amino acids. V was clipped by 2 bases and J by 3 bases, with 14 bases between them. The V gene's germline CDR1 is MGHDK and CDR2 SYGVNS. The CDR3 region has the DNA TGTGCCAGCAGTGAACCGATCTCCATTAGCTACAATGAGCAGTTCTTC. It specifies CASSEPISISYNEQFF.

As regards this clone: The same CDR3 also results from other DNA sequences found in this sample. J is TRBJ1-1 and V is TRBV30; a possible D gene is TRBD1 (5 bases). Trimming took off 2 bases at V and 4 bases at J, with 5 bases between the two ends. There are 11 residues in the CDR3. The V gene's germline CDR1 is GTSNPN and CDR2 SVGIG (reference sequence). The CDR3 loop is CAWSRGTEAFF. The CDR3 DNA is TGTGCCTGGAGTAGGGGCACTGAAGCTTTCTTT.

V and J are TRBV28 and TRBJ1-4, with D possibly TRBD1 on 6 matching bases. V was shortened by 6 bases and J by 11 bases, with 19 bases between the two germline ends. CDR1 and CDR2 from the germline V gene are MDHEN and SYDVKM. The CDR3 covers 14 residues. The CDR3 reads CASRPPARGGKLFF. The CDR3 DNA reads TGTGCCAGCAGGCCTCCGGCCAGGGGAGGGAAACTGTTTTTT.

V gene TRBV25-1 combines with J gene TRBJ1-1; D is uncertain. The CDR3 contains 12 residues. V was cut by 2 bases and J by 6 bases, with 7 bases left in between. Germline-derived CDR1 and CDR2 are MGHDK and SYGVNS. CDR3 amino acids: CASSEAQAEAFF. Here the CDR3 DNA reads TGTGCCAGCAGTGAAGCCCAGGCTGAAGCTTTCTTT. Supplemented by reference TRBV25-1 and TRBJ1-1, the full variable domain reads EADIYQTPRYLVIGTGKKITLECSQTMGHDKMYWYQQDPGMELHLIHYSYGVNSTEKGDLSSESTVSRIRTEHFPLTLESARPSHTSQYLCASSEAQAEAFFGQGTRLTVV.

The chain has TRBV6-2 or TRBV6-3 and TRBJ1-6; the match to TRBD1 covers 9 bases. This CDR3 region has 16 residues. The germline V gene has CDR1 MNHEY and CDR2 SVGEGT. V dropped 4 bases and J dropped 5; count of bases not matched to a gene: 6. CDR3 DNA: TGTGCCAGCAGTTCCTCGACAGGGGGTAATAATTCACCCCTCCACTTT. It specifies CASSSSTGGNNSPLHF.

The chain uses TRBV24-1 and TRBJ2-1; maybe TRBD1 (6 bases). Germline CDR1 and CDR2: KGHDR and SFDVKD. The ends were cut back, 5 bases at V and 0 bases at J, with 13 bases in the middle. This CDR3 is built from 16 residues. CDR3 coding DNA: TGTGCCACCAGTGGGCTACAGGGTAGCTCCTACAATGAGCAGTTCTTC. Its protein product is CATSGLQGSSYNEQFF.

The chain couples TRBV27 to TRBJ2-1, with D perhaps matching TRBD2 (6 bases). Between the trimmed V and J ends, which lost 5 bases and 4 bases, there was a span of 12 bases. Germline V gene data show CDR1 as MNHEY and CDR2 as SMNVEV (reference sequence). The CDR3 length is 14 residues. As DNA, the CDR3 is TGTGCCAGCAGTGTTTCGGGACTTTACAATGAGCAGTTCTTC. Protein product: CASSVSGLYNEQFF.

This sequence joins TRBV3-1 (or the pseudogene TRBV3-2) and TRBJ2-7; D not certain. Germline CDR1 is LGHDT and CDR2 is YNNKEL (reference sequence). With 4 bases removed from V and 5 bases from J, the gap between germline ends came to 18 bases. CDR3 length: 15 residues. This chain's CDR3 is CASSPSPLGLHEQYF. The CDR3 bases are TGTGCCAGCAGCCCTTCCCCCCTCGGGTTGCACGAGCAGTACTTC.

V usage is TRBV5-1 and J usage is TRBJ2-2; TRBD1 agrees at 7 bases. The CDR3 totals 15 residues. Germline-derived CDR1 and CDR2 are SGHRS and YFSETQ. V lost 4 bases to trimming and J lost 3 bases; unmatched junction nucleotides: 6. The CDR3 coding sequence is TGCGCCAGCAGCCGGGACGGGACAGACACCGGGGAGCTGTTTTTT. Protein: CASSRDGTDTGELFF.

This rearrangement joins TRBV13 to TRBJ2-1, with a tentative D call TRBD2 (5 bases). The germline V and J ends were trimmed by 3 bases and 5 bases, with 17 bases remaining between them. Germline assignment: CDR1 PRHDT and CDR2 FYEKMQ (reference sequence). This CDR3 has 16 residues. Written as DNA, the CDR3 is TGTGCCAGCAGCTTTGGTCTAGCAGGCATCAACAATGAGCAGTTCTTC. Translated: CASSFGLAGINNEQFF. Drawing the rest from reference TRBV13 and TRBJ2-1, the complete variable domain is AAGVIQSPRHLIKEKRETATLKCYPIPRHDTVYWYQQGPGQDPQFLISFYEKMQSDKGSIPDRFSAQQFSDYHSELNMSSLELGDSALYFCASSFGLAGINNEQFFGPGTRLTVL.

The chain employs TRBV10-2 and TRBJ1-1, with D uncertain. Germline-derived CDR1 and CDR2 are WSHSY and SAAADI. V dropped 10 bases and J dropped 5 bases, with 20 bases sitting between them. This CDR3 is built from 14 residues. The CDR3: CAIYEGGFYTEAFF. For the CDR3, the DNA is TGCGCCATCTACGAGGGCGGGTTCTATACTGAAGCTTTCTTT.

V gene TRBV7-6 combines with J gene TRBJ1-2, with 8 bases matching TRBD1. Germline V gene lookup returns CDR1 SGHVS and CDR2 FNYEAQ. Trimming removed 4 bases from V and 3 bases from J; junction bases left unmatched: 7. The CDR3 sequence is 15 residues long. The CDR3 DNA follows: TGTGCCAGCAGCTCTCTGGCAGGGGGCGACTATGGCTACACCTTC. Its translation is CASSSLAGGDYGYTF.

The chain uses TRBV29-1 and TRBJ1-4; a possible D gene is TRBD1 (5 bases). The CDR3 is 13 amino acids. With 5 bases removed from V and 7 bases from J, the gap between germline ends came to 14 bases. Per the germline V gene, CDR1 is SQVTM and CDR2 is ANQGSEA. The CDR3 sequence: CSVRDWGSEKLFF. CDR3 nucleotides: TGCAGCGTTCGGGACTGGGGGAGTGAAAAACTGTTTTTT.

CDR3 protein: CASSLTGISGELFF. The DNA for the CDR3 is TGTGCCAGCAGCTTGACAGGGATTTCCGGGGAGCTGTTTTTT. The V and J genes are TRBV5-4 and TRBJ2-2, with D possibly matching TRBD1 (6 bases). V shed 1 base and J shed 6 bases, with 10 bases lying between them. The CDR3 spans 14 residues. Per the germline V gene, CDR1 is SGHNT and CDR2 is YYREEE (reference sequence).

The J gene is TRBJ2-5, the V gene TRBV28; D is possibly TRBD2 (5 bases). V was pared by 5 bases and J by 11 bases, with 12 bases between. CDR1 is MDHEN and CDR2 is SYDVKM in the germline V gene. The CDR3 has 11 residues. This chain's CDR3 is CASSTTGIQYF. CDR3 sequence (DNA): TGTGCCAGCAGTACCACGGGGATTCAGTACTTC.

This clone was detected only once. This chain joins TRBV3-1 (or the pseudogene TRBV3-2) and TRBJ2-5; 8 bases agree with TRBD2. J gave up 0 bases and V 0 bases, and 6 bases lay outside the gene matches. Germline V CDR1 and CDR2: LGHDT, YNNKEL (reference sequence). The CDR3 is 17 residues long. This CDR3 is CASSQDPIAGHQETQYF. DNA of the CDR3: TGTGCCAGCAGCCAAGATCCGATAGCGGGGCACCAAGAGACCCAGTACTTC.

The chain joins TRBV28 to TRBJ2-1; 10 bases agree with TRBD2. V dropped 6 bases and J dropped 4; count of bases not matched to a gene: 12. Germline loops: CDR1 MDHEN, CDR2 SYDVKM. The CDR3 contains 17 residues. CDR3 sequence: CASSGLAEAPNYNEQFF. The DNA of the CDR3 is TGTGCCAGCAGCGGACTAGCGGAGGCCCCTAATTACAATGAGCAGTTCTTC.

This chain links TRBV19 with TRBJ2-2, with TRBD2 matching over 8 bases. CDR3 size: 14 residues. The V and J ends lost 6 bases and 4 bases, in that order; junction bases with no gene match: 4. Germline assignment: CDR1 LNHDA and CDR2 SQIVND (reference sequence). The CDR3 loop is CASRGTRPTGELFF. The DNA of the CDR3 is TGTGCCAGTAGGGGGACTAGGCCCACCGGGGAGCTGTTTTTT.

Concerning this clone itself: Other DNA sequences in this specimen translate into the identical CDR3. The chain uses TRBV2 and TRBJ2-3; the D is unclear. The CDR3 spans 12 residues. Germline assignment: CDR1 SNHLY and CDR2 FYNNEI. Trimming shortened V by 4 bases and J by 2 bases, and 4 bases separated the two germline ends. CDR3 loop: CASSALTDTQYF. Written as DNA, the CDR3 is TGTGCCAGCAGTGCACTCACAGATACGCAGTATTTT.

CDR3 sequence: CASSQDRGDSPLHF. DNA for the CDR3: TGTGCCAGCAGCCAAGACAGGGGGGACTCACCCCTCCACTTT. This chain uses TRBV4-2 with TRBJ1-6; TRBD1 agrees at 7 bases. With 0 bases clipped from V and 10 bases from J, the junction kept 3 bases outside the gene matches. This CDR3 is built from 14 residues. CDR1 LGHNA and CDR2 YNFKEQ come from the germline V gene.